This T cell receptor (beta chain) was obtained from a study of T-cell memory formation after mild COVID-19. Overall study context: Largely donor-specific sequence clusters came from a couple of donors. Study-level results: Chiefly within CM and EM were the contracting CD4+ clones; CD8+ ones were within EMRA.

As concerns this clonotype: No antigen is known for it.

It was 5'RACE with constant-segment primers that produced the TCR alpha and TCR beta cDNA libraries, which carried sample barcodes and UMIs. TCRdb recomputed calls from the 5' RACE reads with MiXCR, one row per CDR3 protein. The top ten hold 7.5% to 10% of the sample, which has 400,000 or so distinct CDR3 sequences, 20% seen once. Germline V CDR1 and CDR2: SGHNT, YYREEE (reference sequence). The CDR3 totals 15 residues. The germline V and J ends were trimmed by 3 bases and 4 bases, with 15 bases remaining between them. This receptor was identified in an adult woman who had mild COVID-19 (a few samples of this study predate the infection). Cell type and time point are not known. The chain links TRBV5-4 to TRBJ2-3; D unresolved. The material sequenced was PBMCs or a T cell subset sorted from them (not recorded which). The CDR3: CASSSFDQHADTQYF. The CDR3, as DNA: TGTGCCAGCAGCTCCTTCGACCAACACGCAGATACGCAGTATTTT. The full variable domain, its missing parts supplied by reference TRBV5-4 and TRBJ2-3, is ETGVTQSPTHLIKTRGQQVTLRCSSQSGHNTVSWYQQALGQGPQFIFQYYREEENGRGNFPPRFSGLQFPNYSSELNVNALELDDSALYLCASSSFDQHADTQYFGPGTRLTVL.